This T cell receptor beta chain was recorded in a study of long-term antiretroviral therapy in people with HIV. As for this clone: What it binds is unknown.

J lost 5 bases, V lost 7 bases, and 12 bases had no gene match. This CDR3 is built from 15 residues. The germline V gene encodes CDR1 MNHNS and CDR2 SASEGT. Each sample contained roughly 0.85-11 million cryopreserved PBMC, thawed before DNA extraction. Study-wide findings and caveats: HIV repertoires spanned tighter CDR3 length ranges than controls did. ART adherence was not documented, and neither viral resistance nor therapy changes had any data. The data indicate that diversity increased after ART but remained below transplant donor controls.

The immunoSEQ assay was v3.0, run at survey level. Libraries were prepared by immunoSEQ multiplex PCR; TCRdb keeps only in-frame clonotypes and omits some of them. The sample yields 30,000 to 50,000 clones, about 90% seen once. The TCR originated in a woman between 45 and 65 years old with HIV. Sample: unsorted PBMCs, taken 1.2 years after starting antiretroviral therapy. J is TRBJ2-7 and V is TRBV6-1; 9 bases map to TRBD1. In DNA, the CDR3 is TGTGCCAGCAAGTCCGGGACAGGGAGGAACCACGAGCAGTACTTC. Translation: CASKSGTGRNHEQYF.